This TCR beta chain is drawn from a study of long-term antiretroviral therapy in people with HIV. Overall study context: Earliest sampling preceded the 2015 immediate-ART recommendation by about a decade. Whole-study findings and limits: The study lacked data on ART adherence, viral resistance or therapy changes.

The authors ran the immunoSEQ assay, v3.0, at survey level. Sequencing used immunoSEQ multiplex PCR; TCRdb keeps in-frame clones, though not all of them. Counted here are some 21,000 clones, more than 75% occurring once; the ten biggest clones make up roughly 3.4%. Of note for this clone: Its antigen is not known.

The CDR3 runs 15 residues. Per germline, CDR1 SGHNT and CDR2 YYREEE (reference sequence). V lost 0 bases, J lost 7 bases, and 8 bases stayed unmatched. This TCR was recovered from a man between 60 and 70 years old with HIV. This rearrangement joins TRBV5-4 to TRBJ2-7; 9 bases are shared with TRBD2. This specimen was unsorted PBMCs, taken 2.3 years after starting antiretroviral therapy. The CDR3 protein is CASSLVAGGPGEQYF. The DNA for the CDR3 is TGTGCCAGCAGCTTGGTGGCGGGAGGGCCAGGGGAGCAGTACTTC.